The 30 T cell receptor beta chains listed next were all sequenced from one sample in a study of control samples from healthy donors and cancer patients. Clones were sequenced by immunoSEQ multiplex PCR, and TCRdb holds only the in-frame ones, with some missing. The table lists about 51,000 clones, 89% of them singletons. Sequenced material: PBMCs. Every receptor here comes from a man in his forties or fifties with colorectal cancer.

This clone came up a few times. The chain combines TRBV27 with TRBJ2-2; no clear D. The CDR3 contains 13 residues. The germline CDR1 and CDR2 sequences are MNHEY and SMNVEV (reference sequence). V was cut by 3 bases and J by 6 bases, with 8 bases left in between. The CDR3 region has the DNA TGTGCCAGCAGTTTCATCCCGGCCGGGGAGCTGTTTTTT. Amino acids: CASSFIPAGELFF.

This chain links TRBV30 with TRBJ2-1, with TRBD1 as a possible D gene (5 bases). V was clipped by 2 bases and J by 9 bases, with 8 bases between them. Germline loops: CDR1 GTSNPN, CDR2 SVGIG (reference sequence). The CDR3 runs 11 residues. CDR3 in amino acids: CAWSRGSEQFF. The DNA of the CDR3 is TGTGCCTGGAGTAGGGGCAGTGAGCAGTTCTTC.

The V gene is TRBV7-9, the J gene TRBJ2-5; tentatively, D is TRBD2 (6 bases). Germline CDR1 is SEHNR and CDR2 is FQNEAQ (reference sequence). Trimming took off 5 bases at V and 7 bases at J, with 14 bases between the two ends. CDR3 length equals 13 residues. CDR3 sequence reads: CASSIDPRGTQYF. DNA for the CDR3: TGTGCCAGCAGCATCGACCCGCGGGGGACCCAGTACTTC.

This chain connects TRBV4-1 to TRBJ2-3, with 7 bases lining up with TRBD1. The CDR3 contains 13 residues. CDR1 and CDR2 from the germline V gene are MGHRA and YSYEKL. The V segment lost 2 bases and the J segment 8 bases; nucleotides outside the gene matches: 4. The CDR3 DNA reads TGCGCCAGCAGCCAACGACAGGGCCGTACGCAGTATTTT. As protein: CASSQRQGRTQYF.

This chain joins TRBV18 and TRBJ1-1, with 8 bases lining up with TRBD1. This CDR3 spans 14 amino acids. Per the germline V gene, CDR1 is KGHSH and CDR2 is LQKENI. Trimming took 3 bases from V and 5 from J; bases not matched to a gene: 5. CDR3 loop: CASSPDRGKTEAFF. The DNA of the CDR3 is TGTGCCAGCTCACCTGACAGGGGAAAAACTGAAGCTTTCTTT.

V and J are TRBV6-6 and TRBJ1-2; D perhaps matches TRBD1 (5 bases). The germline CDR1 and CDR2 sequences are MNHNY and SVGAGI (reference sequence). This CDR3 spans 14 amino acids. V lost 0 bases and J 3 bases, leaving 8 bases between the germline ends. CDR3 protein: CASSYSGTDYGYTF. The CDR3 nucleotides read TGTGCCAGCAGTTACTCCGGGACTGACTATGGCTACACCTTC.

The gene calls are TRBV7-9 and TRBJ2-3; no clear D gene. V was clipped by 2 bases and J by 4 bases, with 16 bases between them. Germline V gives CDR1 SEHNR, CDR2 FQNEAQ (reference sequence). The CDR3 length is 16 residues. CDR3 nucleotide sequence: TGTGCCAGCAGCTTACGGCGTCTCCCTCCACCAGATACGCAGTATTTT. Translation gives CASSLRRLPPPDTQYF. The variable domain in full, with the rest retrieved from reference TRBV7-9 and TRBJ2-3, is DTGVSQNPRHKITKRGQNVTFRCDPISEHNRLYWYRQTLGQGPEFLTYFQNEAQLEKSRLLSDRFSAERPKGSFSTLEIQRTEQGDSAMYLCASSLRRLPPPDTQYFGPGTRLTVL.

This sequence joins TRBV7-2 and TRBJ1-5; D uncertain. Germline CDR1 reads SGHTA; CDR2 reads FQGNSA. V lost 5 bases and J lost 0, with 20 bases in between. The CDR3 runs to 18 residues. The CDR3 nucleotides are TGTGCCAGCAGCCCCCGACGCCCTAACAGTTTTAGCAATCAGCCCCAGCATTTT. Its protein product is CASSPRRPNSFSNQPQHF.

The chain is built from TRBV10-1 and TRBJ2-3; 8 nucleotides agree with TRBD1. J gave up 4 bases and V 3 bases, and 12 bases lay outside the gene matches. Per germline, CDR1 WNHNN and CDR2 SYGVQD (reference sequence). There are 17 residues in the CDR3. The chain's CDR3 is CASSDPSDRDKADTQYF. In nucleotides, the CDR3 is TGCGCCAGCAGTGACCCCTCGGACAGGGATAAGGCAGATACGCAGTATTTT.

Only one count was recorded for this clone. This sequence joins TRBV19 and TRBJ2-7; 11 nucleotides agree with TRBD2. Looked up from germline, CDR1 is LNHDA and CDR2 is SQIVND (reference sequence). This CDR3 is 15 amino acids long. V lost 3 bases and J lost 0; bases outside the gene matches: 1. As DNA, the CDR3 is TGTGCCAGTAGTATCACTAGCGGGAGCTCCTACGAGCAGTACTTC. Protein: CASSITSGSSYEQYF.

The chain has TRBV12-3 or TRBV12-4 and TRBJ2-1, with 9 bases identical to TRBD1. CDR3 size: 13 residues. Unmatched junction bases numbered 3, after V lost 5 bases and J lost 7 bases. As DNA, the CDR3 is TGTGCCAGCAGTCCGGGGACAGGGAATGAGCAGTTCTTC. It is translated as CASSPGTGNEQFF.

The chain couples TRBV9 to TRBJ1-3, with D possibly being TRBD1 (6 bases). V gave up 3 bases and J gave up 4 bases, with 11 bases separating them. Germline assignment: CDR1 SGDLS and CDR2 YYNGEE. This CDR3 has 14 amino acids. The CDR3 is CASSARQVGNTIYF. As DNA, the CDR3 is TGTGCCAGCAGCGCCAGACAGGTGGGAAACACCATATATTTT.

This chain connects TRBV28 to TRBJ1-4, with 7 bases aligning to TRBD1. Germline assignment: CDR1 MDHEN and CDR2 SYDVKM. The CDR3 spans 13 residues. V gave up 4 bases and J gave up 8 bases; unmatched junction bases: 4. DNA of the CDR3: TGTGCCAGCAGTTCAGACAGGGTAGAAAAACTGTTTTTT. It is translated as CASSSDRVEKLFF.

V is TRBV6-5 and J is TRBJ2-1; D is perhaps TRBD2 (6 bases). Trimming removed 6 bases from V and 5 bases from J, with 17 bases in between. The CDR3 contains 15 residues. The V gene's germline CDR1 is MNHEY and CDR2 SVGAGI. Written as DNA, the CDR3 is TGTGCCAGCAGCTCGGGACTCACGGGGAACAATGAGCAGTTCTTC. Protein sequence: CASSSGLTGNNEQFF.

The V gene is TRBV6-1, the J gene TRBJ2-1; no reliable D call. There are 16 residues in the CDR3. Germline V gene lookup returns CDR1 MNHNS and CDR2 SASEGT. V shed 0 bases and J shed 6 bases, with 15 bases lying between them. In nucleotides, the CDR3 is TGTGCCAGCAGTGAAGCGCGGCCCCCTCAGGTCAATGAGCAGTTCTTC. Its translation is CASSEARPPQVNEQFF.

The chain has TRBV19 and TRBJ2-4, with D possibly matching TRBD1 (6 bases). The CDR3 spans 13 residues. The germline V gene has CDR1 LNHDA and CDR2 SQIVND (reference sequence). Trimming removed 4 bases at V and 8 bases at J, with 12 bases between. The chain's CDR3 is CASSTLQGDIQYF. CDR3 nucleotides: TGTGCCAGTAGTACCTTACAGGGAGACATTCAGTACTTC. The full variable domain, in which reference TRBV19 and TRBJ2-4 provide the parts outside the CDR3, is DGGITQSPKYLFRKEGQNVTLSCEQNLNHDAMYWYRQDPGQGLRLIYYSQIVNDFQKGDIAEGYSVSREKKESFPLTVTSAQKNPTAFYLCASSTLQGDIQYFGAGTRLSVL.

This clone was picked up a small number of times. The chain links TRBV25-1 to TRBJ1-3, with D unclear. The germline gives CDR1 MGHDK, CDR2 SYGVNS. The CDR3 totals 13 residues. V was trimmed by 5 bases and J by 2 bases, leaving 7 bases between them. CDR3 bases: TGTGCCAGCAGTAGTCAGACTGGAAACACCATATATTTT. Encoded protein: CASSSQTGNTIYF.

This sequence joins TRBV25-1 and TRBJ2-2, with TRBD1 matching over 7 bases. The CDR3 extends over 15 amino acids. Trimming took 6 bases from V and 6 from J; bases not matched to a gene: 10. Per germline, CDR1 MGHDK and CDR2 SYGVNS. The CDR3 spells CASSRTGAGAGELFF. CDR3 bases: TGTGCCAGCAGCCGGACAGGTGCTGGCGCCGGGGAGCTGTTTTTT.

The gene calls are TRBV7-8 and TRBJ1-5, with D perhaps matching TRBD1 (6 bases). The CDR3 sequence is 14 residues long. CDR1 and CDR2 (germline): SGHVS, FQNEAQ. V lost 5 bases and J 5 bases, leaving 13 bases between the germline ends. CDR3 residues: CASSQQGGDQPQHF. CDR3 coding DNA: TGTGCCAGCAGCCAACAGGGTGGCGATCAGCCCCAGCATTTT. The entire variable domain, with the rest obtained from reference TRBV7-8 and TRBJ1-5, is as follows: GAGVSQSPRYKVAKRGQDVALRCDPISGHVSLFWYQQALGQGPEFLTYFQNEAQLDKSGLPSDRFFAERPEGSVSTLKIQRTQQEDSAVYLCASSQQGGDQPQHFGDGTRLSIL.

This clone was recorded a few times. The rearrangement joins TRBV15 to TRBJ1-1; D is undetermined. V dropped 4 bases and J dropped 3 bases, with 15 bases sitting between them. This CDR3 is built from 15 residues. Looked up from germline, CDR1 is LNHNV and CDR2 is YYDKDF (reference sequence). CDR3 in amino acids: CATSKIRDKDTEAFF. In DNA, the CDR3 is TGTGCCACCAGCAAAATAAGGGATAAGGACACTGAAGCTTTCTTT.

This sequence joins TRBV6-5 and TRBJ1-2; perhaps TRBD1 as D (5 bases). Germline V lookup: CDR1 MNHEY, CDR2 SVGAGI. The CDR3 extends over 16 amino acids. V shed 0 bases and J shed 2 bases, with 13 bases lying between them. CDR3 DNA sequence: TGTGCCAGCAGTTACTCGGCGGGACCCTTAAACTATGGCTACACCTTC. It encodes CASSYSAGPLNYGYTF.

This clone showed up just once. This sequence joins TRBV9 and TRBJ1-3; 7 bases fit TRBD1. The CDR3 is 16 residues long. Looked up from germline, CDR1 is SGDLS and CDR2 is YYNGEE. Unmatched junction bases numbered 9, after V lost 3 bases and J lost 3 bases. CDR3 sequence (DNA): TGTGCCAGCAGCGCGAACAGGGGACAGAGTGGAAACACCATATATTTT. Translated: CASSANRGQSGNTIYF.

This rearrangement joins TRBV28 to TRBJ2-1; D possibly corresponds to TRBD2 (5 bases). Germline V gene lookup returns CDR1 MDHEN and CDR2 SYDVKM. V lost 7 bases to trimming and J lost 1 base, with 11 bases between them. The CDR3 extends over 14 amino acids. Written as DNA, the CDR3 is TGTGCCAGCAAGGCGGGCCCTTCCTACAATGAGCAGTTCTTC. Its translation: CASKAGPSYNEQFF.

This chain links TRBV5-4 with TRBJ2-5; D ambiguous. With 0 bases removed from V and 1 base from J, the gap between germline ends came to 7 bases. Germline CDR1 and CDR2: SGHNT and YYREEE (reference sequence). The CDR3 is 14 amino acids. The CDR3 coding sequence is TGTGCCAGCAGCTTGGGTAGCTCCCAAGAGACCCAGTACTTC. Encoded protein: CASSLGSSQETQYF.

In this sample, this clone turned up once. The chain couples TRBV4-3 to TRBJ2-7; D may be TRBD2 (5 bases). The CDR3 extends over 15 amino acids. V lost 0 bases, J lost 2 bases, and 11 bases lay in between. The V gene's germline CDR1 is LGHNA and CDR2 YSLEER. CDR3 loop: CASSQDGRDTYEQYF. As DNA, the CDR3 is TGCGCCAGCAGCCAAGATGGTCGGGATACCTACGAGCAGTACTTC.

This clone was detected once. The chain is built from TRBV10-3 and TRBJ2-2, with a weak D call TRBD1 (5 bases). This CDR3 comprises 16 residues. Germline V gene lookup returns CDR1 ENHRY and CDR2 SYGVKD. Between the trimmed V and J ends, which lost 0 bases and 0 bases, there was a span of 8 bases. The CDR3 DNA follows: TGTGCCATCAGTGAGTCGCCAGGGACGAACACCGGGGAGCTGTTTTTT. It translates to CAISESPGTNTGELFF.

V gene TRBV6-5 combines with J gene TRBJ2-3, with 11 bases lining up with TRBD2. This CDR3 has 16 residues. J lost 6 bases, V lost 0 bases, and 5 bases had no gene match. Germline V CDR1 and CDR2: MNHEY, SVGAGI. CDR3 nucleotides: TGTGCCAGCAGTTACTCTACTAGCGGGAGTTTGGATACGCAGTATTTT. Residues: CASSYSTSGSLDTQYF.

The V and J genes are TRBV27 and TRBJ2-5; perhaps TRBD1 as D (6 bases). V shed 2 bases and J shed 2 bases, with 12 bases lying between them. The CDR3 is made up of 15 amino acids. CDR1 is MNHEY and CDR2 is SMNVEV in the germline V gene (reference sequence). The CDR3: CASSLRGTTQETQYF. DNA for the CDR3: TGTGCCAGCAGTTTACGAGGGACAACTCAAGAGACCCAGTACTTC.

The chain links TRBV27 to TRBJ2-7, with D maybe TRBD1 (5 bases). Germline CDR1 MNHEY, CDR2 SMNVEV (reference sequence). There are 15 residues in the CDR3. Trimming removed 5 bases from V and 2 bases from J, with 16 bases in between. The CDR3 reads CASSPDSRQTYEQYF. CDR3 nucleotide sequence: TGTGCCAGCAGTCCCGATTCTCGACAGACCTACGAGCAGTACTTC.

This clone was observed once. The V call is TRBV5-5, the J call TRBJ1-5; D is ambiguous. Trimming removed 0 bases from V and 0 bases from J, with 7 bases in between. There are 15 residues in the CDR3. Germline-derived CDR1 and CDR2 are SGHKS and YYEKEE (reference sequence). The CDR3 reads CASSLDHYSNQPQHF. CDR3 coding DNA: TGTGCCAGCAGCTTGGACCACTATAGCAATCAGCCCCAGCATTTT.